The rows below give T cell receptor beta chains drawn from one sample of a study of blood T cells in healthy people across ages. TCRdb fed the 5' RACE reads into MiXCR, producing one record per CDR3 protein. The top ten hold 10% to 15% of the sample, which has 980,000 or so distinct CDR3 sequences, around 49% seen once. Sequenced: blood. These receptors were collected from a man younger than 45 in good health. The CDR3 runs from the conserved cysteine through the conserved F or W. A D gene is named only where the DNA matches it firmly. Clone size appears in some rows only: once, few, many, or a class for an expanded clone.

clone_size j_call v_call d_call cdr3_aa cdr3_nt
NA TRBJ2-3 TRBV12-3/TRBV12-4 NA CASSLDNSGTDMQYF TGTGCCAGCAGTTTAGATAATAGCGGCACAGATATGCAGTATTTT
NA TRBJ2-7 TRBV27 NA CASSFPTGRGNYEQYF TGTGCCAGCAGTTTCCCTACAGGGAGGGGAAACTACGAGCAGTACTTC
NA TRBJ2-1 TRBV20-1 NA CSAPGAGRSYNEQFF TGCAGTGCTCCGGGGGCGGGGCGGTCCTACAATGAGCAGTTCTTC
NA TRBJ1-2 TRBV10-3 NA CAISEPEGRGYTF TGTGCCATCAGTGAGCCGGAGGGGAGAGGCTACACCTTC
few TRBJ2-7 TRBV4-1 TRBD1 CASSRWDRDYEQYF TGCGCCAGCAGCCGTTGGGACAGGGATTACGAGCAGTACTTC
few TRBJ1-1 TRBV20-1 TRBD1 CSARVRTGISTEAFF TGCAGTGCTAGAGTTCGGACAGGGATTAGCACTGAAGCTTTCTTT
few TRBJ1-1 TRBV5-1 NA CASSPPMGTGAEAFF TGCGCCAGCAGCCCACCAATGGGTACAGGAGCTGAAGCTTTCTTT
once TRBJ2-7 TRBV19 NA CASTEGRSYEQYF TGTGCCAGTACCGAGGGGAGGTCCTACGAGCAGTACTTC
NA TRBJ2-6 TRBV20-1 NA CSARETGGANVLTF TGCAGTGCTAGAGAAACCGGTGGGGCCAACGTCCTGACTTTC
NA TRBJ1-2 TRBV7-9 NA CASSTREREGGYTF TGTGCCAGCAGCACCCGGGAGAGGGAGGGTGGCTACACCTTC
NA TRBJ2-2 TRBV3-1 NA CASSRRGGATGSTGELFF TGTGCCAGCAGCCGTCGCGGGGGCGCTACAGGGAGCACCGGGGAGCTGTTTTTT
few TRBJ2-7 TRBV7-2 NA CASSFKQGNEQYF TGTGCCAGCAGCTTTAAACAGGGAAACGAGCAGTACTTC
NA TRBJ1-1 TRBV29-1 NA CSVWAIVDTEAFF TGCAGCGTTTGGGCGATCGTAGACACTGAAGCTTTCTTT
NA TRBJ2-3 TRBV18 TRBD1 CASSPPGQGRPDTQYF TGTGCCAGCTCACCACCGGGACAGGGGAGGCCAGATACGCAGTATTTT
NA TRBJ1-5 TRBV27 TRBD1 CASSTRGGRQPQHF TGTGCCAGCAGTACCCGAGGGGGCAGGCAGCCCCAGCATTTT
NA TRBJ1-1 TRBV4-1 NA CASSQDTHWGQENTEAFF TGCGCCAGCAGCCAAGATACCCACTGGGGACAAGAGAACACTGAAGCTTTCTTT
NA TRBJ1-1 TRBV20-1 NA CSARKGVRSTEAFF TGCAGTGCTAGGAAGGGGGTAAGGTCAACTGAAGCTTTCTTT
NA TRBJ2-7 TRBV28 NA CASSLGGPGAYEQYF TGTGCCAGCAGTTTGGGCGGGCCCGGGGCCTACGAGCAGTACTTC
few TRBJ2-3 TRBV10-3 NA CAISEFQGNTQYF TGTGCCATCAGTGAGTTTCAAGGGAATACGCAGTATTTT
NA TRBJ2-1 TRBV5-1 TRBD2 CASSGTSGTSDYNEQFF TGCGCCAGCAGCGGGACCTCCGGGACTAGTGATTACAATGAGCAGTTCTTC
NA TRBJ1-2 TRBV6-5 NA CASSSSRTGNYGYTF TGTGCCAGCAGTTCATCAAGGACGGGCAACTATGGCTACACCTTC
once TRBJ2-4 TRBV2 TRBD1 CAALTGDGAKNIQYF TGTGCCGCCCTGACAGGGGACGGTGCCAAAAACATTCAGTACTTC
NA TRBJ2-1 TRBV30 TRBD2 CAWSISGGRNEQFF TGTGCCTGGAGTATTAGCGGGGGGAGGAATGAGCAGTTCTTC
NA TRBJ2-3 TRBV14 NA CASSQVQYTDTQYF TGTGCCAGCAGCCAAGTACAGTACACAGATACGCAGTATTTT
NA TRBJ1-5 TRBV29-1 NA CSVEDPPGGSVQHF TGCAGCGTTGAAGACCCTCCCGGAGGGAGCGTCCAGCATTTT
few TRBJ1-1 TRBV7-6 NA CASSLVGIWNTEAFF TGTGCCAGCAGCTTAGTGGGCATTTGGAACACTGAAGCTTTCTTT
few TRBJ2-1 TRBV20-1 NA CSAREEFRAGRYNEQFF TGCAGTGCTAGAGAGGAATTTAGGGCGGGGCGGTACAATGAGCAGTTCTTC
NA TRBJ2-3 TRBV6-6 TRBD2 CASTGTSGGSTDTQYF TGTGCCAGTACCGGGACTAGCGGTGGTAGCACAGATACGCAGTATTTT
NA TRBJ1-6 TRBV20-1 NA CSARDHKSSYNSPLHF TGCAGTGCTAGAGACCACAAGAGCTCCTATAATTCACCCCTCCACTTT
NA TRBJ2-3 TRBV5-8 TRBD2 CASSFSGGTDAQYF TGTGCCAGCAGCTTTAGCGGGGGAACAGATGCGCAGTATTTT
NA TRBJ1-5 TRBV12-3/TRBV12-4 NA CASSFPRGRQPQHF TGTGCCAGCAGTTTTCCCAGGGGCCGTCAGCCCCAGCATTTT
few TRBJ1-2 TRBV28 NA CASSYSGVMGYTF TGTGCCAGCAGTTATTCAGGGGTTATGGGCTACACCTTC
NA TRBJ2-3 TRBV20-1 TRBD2 CSASSGGALDTQYF TGCAGTGCCTCTAGCGGGGGGGCCTTGGATACGCAGTATTTT
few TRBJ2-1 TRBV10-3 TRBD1 CAIRVAQGANNEQFF TGTGCCATCAGGGTCGCCCAGGGGGCAAACAATGAGCAGTTCTTC
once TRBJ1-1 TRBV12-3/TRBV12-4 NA CASRYGSGEAFF TGTGCCAGCAGATATGGATCGGGTGAAGCTTTCTTT
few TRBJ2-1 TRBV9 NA CASSVGLSSYNEQFF TGTGCCAGCAGCGTAGGTCTGAGCTCCTACAATGAGCAGTTCTTC
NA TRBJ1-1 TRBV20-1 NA CSAKGGYMNTEAFF TGCAGTGCTAAAGGGGGTTACATGAACACTGAAGCTTTCTTT
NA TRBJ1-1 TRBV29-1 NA CNVALLGQNTEAFF TGCAACGTTGCTCTCCTGGGCCAGAACACTGAAGCTTTCTTT
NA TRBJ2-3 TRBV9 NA CASSMEGTLGTDTQYF TGTGCCAGCAGCATGGAGGGGACCCTGGGCACAGATACGCAGTATTTT
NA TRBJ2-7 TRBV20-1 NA CSAKGGVDYEQYF TGCAGTGCTAAGGGGGGAGTTGACTACGAGCAGTACTTC
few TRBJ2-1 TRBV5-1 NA CASSLTGTSDEQFF TGCGCCAGCAGCTTAACCGGGACATCCGATGAGCAGTTCTTC
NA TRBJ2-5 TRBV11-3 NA CASSSYLRGETQYF TGTGCCAGCAGCTCATATTTGAGGGGTGAGACCCAGTACTTC
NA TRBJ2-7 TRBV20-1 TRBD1 CSGDREYEQYF TGCAGTGGGGACAGGGAATACGAGCAGTACTTC
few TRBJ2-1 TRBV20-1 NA CSAGGAGDNEQFF TGCAGTGCTGGAGGGGCAGGGGACAATGAGCAGTTCTTC
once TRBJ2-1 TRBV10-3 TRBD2 CAIRGGLGTTSYNEQFF TGTGCCATCCGGGGGGGGCTCGGAACAACCTCCTACAATGAGCAGTTCTTC
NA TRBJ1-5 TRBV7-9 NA CASSLVLDQPQHF TGTGCCAGCAGCTTAGTTTTGGATCAGCCCCAGCATTTT
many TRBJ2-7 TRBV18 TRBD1 CASSPGTGFSYEQYF TGTGCCAGCTCACCTGGGACAGGCTTCTCCTACGAGCAGTACTTC
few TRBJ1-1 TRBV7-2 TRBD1 CASSLQGGGGNTEAFF TGTGCCAGCAGTCTCCAGGGGGGGGGCGGGAACACTGAAGCTTTCTTT
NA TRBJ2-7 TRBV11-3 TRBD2 CASSNGLAPYEQYF TGTGCCAGCAGCAACGGACTAGCGCCCTACGAGCAGTACTTC
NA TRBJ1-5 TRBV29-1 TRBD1 CSGGQPNQPQHF TGCAGCGGGGGACAGCCCAATCAGCCCCAGCATTTT
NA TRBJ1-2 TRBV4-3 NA CASSQDRALGYTF TGCGCCAGCAGCCAAGATCGGGCTCTTGGCTACACCTTC
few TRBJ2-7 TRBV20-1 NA CSARDHRGGYEQYF TGCAGTGCTAGAGATCACAGGGGGGGGTACGAGCAGTACTTC
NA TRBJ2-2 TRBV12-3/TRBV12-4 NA CASSFDRGSTGELFF TGTGCCAGCAGTTTTGATCGGGGGAGCACCGGGGAGCTGTTTTTT
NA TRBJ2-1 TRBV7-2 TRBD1 CASSGWDSNEQFF TGTGCCAGCAGCGGATGGGACAGCAATGAGCAGTTCTTC